This T cell receptor beta chain was captured in a study of persistence of HIV-infected CD4 T cells. Study conclusions and caveats: Proviral oligoclonality tracked with TCR oligoclonality within the same sorted cells. Compared with CD3/CD28-stimulated cells, CMV- and Gag-responding cells showed lower TCRbeta richness.

The libraries were made with immunoSEQ version 4 in survey mode. Here immunoSEQ multiplex PCR was the method, and the copy in TCRdb shows in-frame clones only, minus some. The sample has roughly 60,000 clones; 70% to 75% are singletons. The stimulus was an HIV-1 Gag 15-mer peptide pool, 1 ug/peptide/mL. Sorted nonresponding memory CD4+ T cells were CD40L-negative, CD69-negative, CD45RO-high. About this clone itself: Its antigen is still unknown.

Between the trimmed V and J ends, which lost 4 bases and 5 bases, there was a span of 9 bases. The CDR3 loop spans 13 amino acids. Germline V gene data show CDR1 as SGHRS and CDR2 as YFSETQ. The TCR comes from an adult man with HIV who was CMV-seropositive. V and J are TRBV5-1 and TRBJ1-4, with D uncertain. The specimen comprised CD4+ T cells sorted from PBMCs after approximately 18-hour stimulation, sampled from a patient who received antiretroviral therapy. CDR3: CASSLQGNEKLFF. In nucleotides, the CDR3 is TGCGCCAGCAGCCTCCAAGGGAATGAAAAACTGTTTTTT.